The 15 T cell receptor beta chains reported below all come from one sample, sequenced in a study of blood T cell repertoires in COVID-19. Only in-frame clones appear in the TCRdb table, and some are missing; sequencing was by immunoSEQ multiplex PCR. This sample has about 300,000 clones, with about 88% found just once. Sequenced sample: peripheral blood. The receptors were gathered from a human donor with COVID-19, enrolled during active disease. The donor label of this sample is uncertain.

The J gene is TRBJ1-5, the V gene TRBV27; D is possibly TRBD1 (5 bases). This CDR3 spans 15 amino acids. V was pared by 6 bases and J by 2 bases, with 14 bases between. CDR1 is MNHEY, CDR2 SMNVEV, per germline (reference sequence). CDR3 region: CASSPRDRRNQPQHF. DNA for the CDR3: TGTGCCAGCAGCCCCAGGGATAGGCGCAATCAGCCCCAGCATTTT.

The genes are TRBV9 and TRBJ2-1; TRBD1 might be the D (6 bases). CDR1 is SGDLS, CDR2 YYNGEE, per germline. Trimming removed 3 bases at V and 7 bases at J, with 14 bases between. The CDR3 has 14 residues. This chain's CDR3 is CASSGWDNPNEQFF. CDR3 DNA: TGTGCCAGCAGCGGATGGGACAATCCGAATGAGCAGTTCTTC.

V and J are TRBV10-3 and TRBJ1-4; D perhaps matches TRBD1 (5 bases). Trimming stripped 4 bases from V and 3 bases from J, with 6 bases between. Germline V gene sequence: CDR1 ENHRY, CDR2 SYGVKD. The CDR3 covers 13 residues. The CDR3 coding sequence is TGTGCCATCAGTGGGGGGGCTAATGAAAAACTGTTTTTT. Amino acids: CAISGGANEKLFF.

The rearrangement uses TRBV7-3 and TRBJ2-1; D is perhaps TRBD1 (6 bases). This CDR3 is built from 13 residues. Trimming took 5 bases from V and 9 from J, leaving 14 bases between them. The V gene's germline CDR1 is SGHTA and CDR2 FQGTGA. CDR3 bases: TGTGCCAGCAGCGGGGGCTCATTCGCTGAGCAGTTCTTC. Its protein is CASSGGSFAEQFF.

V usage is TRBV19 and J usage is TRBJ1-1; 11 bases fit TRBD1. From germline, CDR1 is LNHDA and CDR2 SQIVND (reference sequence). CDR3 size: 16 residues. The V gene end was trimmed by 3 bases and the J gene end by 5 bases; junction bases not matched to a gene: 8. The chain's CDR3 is CASSIPPDRGRTEAFF. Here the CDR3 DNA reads TGTGCCAGTAGTATTCCCCCGGACAGGGGGCGGACTGAAGCTTTCTTT.

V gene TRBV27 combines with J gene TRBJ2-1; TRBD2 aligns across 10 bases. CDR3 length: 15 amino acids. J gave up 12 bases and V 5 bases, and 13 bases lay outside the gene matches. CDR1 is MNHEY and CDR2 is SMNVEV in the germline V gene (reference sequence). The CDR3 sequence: CASSLPWAAGGRQFF. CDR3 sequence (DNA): TGTGCCAGCAGTCTCCCGTGGGCAGCGGGAGGGCGGCAGTTCTTC.

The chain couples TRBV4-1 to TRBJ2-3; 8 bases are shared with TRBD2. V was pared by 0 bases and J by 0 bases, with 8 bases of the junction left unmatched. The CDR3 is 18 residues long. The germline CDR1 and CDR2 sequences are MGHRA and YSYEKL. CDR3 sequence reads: CASSQEYTSGKSTDTQYF. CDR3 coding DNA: TGCGCCAGCAGCCAAGAATATACTAGCGGCAAAAGCACAGATACGCAGTATTTT.

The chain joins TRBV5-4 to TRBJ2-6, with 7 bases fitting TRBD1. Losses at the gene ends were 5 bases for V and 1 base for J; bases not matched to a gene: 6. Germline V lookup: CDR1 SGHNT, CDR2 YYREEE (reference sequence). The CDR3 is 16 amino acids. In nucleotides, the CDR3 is TGTGCCAGCAGGACAGGGCTAAGTTCTGGGGCCAACGTCCTGACTTTC. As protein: CASRTGLSSGANVLTF.

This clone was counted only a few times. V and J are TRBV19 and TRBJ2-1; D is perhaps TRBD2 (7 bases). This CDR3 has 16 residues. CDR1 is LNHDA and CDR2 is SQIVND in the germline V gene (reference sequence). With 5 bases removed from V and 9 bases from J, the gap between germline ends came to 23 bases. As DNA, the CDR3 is TGTGCCAGTAGTTCAACAGGGACCTCGGGAGGCGGTGAGCAGTTCTTC. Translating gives CASSSTGTSGGGEQFF.

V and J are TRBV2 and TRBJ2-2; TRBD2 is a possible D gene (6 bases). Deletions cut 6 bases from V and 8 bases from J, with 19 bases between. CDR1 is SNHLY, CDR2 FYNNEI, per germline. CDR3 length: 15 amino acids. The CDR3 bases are TGTGCCAGCAGGTTGGGACTGGGAGCGATAGGGGAGCTGTTTTTT. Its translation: CASRLGLGAIGELFF.

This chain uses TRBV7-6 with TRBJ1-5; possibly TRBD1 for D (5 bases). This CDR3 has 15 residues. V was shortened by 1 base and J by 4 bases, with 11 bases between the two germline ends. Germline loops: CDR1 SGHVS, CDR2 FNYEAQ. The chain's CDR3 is CASSLDGGLNQPQHF. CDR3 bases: TGTGCCAGCAGCTTAGATGGGGGACTAAATCAGCCCCAGCATTTT.

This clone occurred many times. CDR3 protein: CASSSDSFFNQPQHF. The CDR3 region has the DNA TGTGCCAGCAGCTCAGACAGCTTTTTCAATCAGCCCCAGCATTTT. V gene TRBV7-9 combines with J gene TRBJ1-5; tentatively, D is TRBD1 (5 bases). V lost 4 bases and J 3 bases, leaving 13 bases between the germline ends. The CDR3 covers 15 residues. Germline loops: CDR1 SEHNR, CDR2 FQNEAQ (reference sequence).

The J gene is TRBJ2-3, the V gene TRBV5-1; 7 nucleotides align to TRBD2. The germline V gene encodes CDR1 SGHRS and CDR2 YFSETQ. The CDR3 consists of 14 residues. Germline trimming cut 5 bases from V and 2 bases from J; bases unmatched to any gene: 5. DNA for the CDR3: TGCGCCAGCAGTGGGCGGGAGTTCACAGATACGCAGTATTTT. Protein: CASSGREFTDTQYF.

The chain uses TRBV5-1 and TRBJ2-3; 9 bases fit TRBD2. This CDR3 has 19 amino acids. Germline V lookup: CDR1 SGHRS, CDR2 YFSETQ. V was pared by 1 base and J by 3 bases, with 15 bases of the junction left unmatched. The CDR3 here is CASSLSSLAGPARTDTQYF. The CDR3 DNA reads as TGCGCCAGCAGCTTGTCGTCTCTAGCGGGACCTGCGAGAACAGATACGCAGTATTTT.

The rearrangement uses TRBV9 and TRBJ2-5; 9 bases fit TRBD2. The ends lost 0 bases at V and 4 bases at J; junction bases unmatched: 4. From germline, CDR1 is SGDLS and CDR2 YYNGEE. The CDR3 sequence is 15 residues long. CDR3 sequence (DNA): TGTGCCAGCAGCGTAGATGGGACTAGCAGAGAGACCCAGTACTTC. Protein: CASSVDGTSRETQYF.